One and the same sample provided the 17 T cell receptor beta chains below, sequenced in a study of technical replicates of blood from several donors (dated by TCRdb to between 2016 and 2019). The library was obtained by the immunoSEQ multiplex PCR assay. In its TCRdb copy, this immuneACCESS table keeps in-frame sequences only and misses some clones. Where compared with another copy, unresolved V genes explain less than half of these, and the others have no known cause. The sample profile shows about 79,000 clones; 80% to 95% of them were found once. Around 0.37% of the sample is taken by the ten largest. Input material: T cells isolated from PBMCs. The source is a human donor in good health. Some clones in this sample may be carry-over from other donors' samples.

The gene calls are TRBV14 and TRBJ2-7, with 11 bases fitting TRBD1. CDR1 is SGHDN, CDR2 FVKESK, per germline. V lost 6 bases and J lost 2; bases outside the gene matches: 15. This CDR3 contains 18 residues. The CDR3 protein is CASRRTGGYTKFPYEQYF. In nucleotides, the CDR3 is TGTGCCAGCAGGCGGACAGGGGGCTACACTAAATTTCCCTACGAGCAGTACTTC.

The chain uses TRBV4-1 and TRBJ1-5; D ambiguous. The V gene's germline CDR1 is MGHRA and CDR2 YSYEKL. The CDR3 length is 14 residues. Trimming cost V 0 bases and J 5 bases, with 8 bases left between them. In DNA, the CDR3 is TGCGCCAGCAGCCAAGATCCGAGGGATCAGCCCCAGCATTTT. Protein: CASSQDPRDQPQHF.

The chain carries TRBV5-4 and TRBJ1-2; D ambiguous. Germline V gene lookup returns CDR1 SGHNT and CDR2 YYREEE (reference sequence). V gave up 0 bases and J gave up 0 bases, with 9 bases separating them. The CDR3 has 15 amino acids. CDR3 DNA: TGTGCCAGCAGCTTGGAGATCGGAGCTAACTATGGCTACACCTTC. This translates into CASSLEIGANYGYTF.

This chain uses TRBV4-1 with TRBJ2-3, with 9 nucleotides matching TRBD2. The germline CDR1 and CDR2 sequences are MGHRA and YSYEKL. Germline trimming cut 2 bases from V and 1 base from J; bases unmatched to any gene: 13. The length of the CDR3 is 19 residues. The CDR3 DNA reads TGCGCCAGCAGCCAAAGTGCTAGCGGGGTCTTATACGGCACAGATACGCAGTATTTT. As protein: CASSQSASGVLYGTDTQYF.

The rearrangement links TRBV7-2 to TRBJ1-2, with D unresolved. The germline CDR1 and CDR2 sequences are SGHTA and FQGNSA. The CDR3 is 13 amino acids. V was shortened by 1 base and J by 5 bases, with 8 bases between the two germline ends. CDR3 loop: CASSLDLYYGYTF. The CDR3 bases are TGTGCCAGCAGCTTAGACCTCTATTATGGCTACACCTTC.

V and J are TRBV11-3 and TRBJ2-7; D perhaps matches TRBD2 (5 bases). Between the trimmed V and J ends, which lost 5 bases and 0 bases, there was a span of 14 bases. Germline V gives CDR1 SGHNT, CDR2 YENEEA. The CDR3 totals 15 residues. The CDR3 sequence: CASSRETAGSYEQYF. DNA of the CDR3: TGTGCCAGCAGCCGAGAGACGGCGGGCTCCTACGAGCAGTACTTC. Supplemented by reference TRBV11-3 and TRBJ2-7, the full variable domain reads EAGVVQSPRYKIIEKKQPVAFWCNPISGHNTLYWYLQNLGQGPELLIRYENEEAVDDSQLPKDRFSAERLKGVDSTLKIQPAELGDSAVYLCASSRETAGSYEQYFGPGTRLTVT.

In its sample, this clone was seen a few times. The chain uses TRBV6-5 and TRBJ1-1; TRBD1 is a possible D gene (5 bases). The V end was cut by 4 bases, the J end by 4 bases, with 7 bases between. Germline V gene lookup returns CDR1 MNHEY and CDR2 SVGAGI. The CDR3 has 12 amino acids. CDR3: CASSWGTTEAFF. In nucleotides, the CDR3 is TGTGCCAGCAGTTGGGGCACCACTGAAGCTTTCTTT.

This clone was detected a few times. The chain has TRBV19 and TRBJ1-4; 8 positions match TRBD1. V shed 2 bases and J 11 bases; nucleotides not matched to a gene: 7. Germline-derived CDR1 and CDR2 are LNHDA and SQIVND (reference sequence). There are 14 residues in the CDR3. For the CDR3, the DNA is TGTGCCAGTAGTATACCGGGACAGGTAGCGAAACTGTTTTTT. This codes for CASSIPGQVAKLFF.

The chain is built from TRBV7-9 and TRBJ1-5, with 9 bases that match TRBD1. Germline V gene sequence: CDR1 SEHNR, CDR2 FQNEAQ (reference sequence). Losses at the gene ends were 2 bases for V and 4 bases for J; bases not matched to a gene: 3. This CDR3 has 15 amino acids. This CDR3 is CASSLPGTGNQPQHF. In DNA form, the CDR3 reads TGTGCCAGCAGCTTACCTGGGACAGGGAATCAGCCCCAGCATTTT.

This chain links TRBV28 with TRBJ2-3; TRBD1 is a possible D gene (6 bases). Germline CDR1 MDHEN, CDR2 SYDVKM. This CDR3 has 14 residues. Trimming took 2 bases from V and 6 from J, leaving 12 bases between them. The CDR3 coding sequence is TGTGCCAGCAGTTTAAGTCAGGGGCACGATACGCAGTATTTT. Translated: CASSLSQGHDTQYF.

This chain uses TRBV25-1 with TRBJ2-7; 9 bases map to TRBD2. Germline V CDR1 and CDR2: MGHDK, SYGVNS. CDR3 length: 13 residues. The V gene end was trimmed by 10 bases and the J gene end by 4 bases; junction bases not matched to a gene: 8. The chain's CDR3 is CATGTSQIYEQYF. As DNA, the CDR3 is TGTGCCACGGGGACTAGCCAAATTTACGAGCAGTACTTC.

The V gene is TRBV5-8, the J gene TRBJ1-5; D ambiguous. The CDR3 has 15 amino acids. V dropped 4 bases and J dropped 0 bases, with 11 bases sitting between them. Germline loops: CDR1 SGHTS, CDR2 YDEGEE. The CDR3 DNA reads TGTGCCAGCAGCCAAGTAGTGAGTAGCAATCAGCCCCAGCATTTT. This translates into CASSQVVSSNQPQHF.

CDR3 residues: CASRLWGGQPQHF. The DNA of the CDR3 is TGTGCCAGCAGACTTTGGGGGGGGCAGCCCCAGCATTTT. V and J are TRBV5-6 and TRBJ1-5; D might be TRBD1 (5 bases). The V and J ends lost 5 bases and 7 bases respectively, with 13 bases between them. CDR3 length: 13 residues. Germline V lookup: CDR1 SGHDT, CDR2 YYEEEE.

The chain has TRBV6-5 and TRBJ1-2; unclear D gene. This CDR3 region has 13 residues. V was pared by 4 bases and J by 2 bases, with 8 bases between. The germline gives CDR1 MNHEY, CDR2 SVGAGI. The CDR3 sequence: CASSWSENYGYTF. CDR3 nucleotides: TGTGCCAGCAGTTGGTCAGAAAACTATGGCTACACCTTC.

The rearrangement links TRBV6-1 to TRBJ2-7; 7 bases are a match to TRBD2. The CDR3 length is 15 residues. The junction had 9 bases not matched to a gene; V was cut back by 6 bases and J by 1 base. Germline CDR1 and CDR2: MNHNS and SASEGT. The CDR3 coding sequence is TGTGCCAGCAGCCTCAGCGGGATTGGATCCTACGAGCAGTACTTC. Translation: CASSLSGIGSYEQYF.

The V gene is TRBV5-5, the J gene TRBJ2-2; D is unclear. With 3 bases removed from V and 6 bases from J, the gap between germline ends came to 9 bases. This CDR3 has 13 amino acids. The germline gives CDR1 SGHKS, CDR2 YYEKEE (reference sequence). Here the CDR3 reads CASSSEIPGELFF. Written as DNA, the CDR3 is TGTGCCAGCAGCTCCGAGATACCCGGGGAGCTGTTTTTT.

The V call is TRBV7-2, the J call TRBJ2-2; D uncertain. This CDR3 region has 14 residues. Germline CDR1 SGHTA, CDR2 FQGNSA. V was pared by 3 bases and J by 2 bases, with 7 bases between. The CDR3 here is CASSFGRNTGELFF. CDR3 sequence (DNA): TGTGCCAGCAGCTTTGGCAGAAACACCGGGGAGCTGTTTTTT.